The clone carrying this T cell receptor (beta chain) was detected ten times or more. The antigen is undetermined. This record comes from a study of CD8+ T cells in alopecia areata. Isolated RNA was reverse transcribed into cDNA used as the sequencing template. The repertoire was sequenced with immunoSEQ multiplex PCR; TCRdb's copy has only in-frame clones and lacks some. The table has 140,000 or so clones, approximately 50% seen once. Study observations and caveats: Sequencing of scalp samples also includes resident alphabeta T cells from normal skin.

The CDR3 has 13 residues. J was trimmed by 0 bases and V by 7 bases; bases with no gene match: 1. The germline V gene encodes CDR1 SNHLY and CDR2 FYNNEI. The TCR was taken from a human donor with alopecia areata. Material: CD4+ T cells sorted from blood, obtained at week 0. This chain joins TRBV2 and TRBJ2-5, with 8 bases matching TRBD1. The CDR3 coding sequence is TGTGCCAGCAAACAGGGGGACCAAGAGACCCAGTACTTC. Its translation: CASKQGDQETQYF.